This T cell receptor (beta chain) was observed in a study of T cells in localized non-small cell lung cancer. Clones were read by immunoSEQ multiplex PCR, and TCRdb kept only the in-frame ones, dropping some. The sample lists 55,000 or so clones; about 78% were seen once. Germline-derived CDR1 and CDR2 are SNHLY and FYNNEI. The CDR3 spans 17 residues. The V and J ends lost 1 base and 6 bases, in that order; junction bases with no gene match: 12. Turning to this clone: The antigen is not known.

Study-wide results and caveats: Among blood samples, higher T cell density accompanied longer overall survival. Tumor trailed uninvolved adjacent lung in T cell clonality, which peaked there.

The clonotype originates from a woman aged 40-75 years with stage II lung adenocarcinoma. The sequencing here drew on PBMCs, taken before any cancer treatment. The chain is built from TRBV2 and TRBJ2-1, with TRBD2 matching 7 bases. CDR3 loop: CASSEGWAGGISNEQFF. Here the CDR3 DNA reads TGTGCCAGCAGTGAAGGTTGGGCCGGGGGGATCTCCAATGAGCAGTTCTTC.